The TCR beta chain described here comes from a study of blood T cell repertoires in COVID-19 (dated by TCRdb to 2018 to 2020). Study-level background: Samples from collaborators originated in the United States, Italy and Spain and spanned both the acute and convalescent phases of COVID-19. Deeply sampled blood TCRbeta repertoires from subjects exposed to, actively infected with, or recovered from COVID-19 were included in the dataset. Where HLA class I and class II types were available, the types were taken from metadata supplied by the sample provider, not from assay-based typing. Nearly every sample came with metadata listing a de-identified subject ID, COVID-19 status, age in years and sex. The repertoires were released in a freely available public database meant as a resource for research on the immune response to SARS-CoV-2. The prospective study material was composed of cDNA or gDNA derived from T cells, B-cell-depleted T cells, or PBMCs. The samples were drawn from the first 160 participants of the ongoing ImmuneRACE study and from roughly 1,300 subjects provided by 6 global collaborators. The full study reports these points: The amount of clinical and demographic metadata varied by source and participant and was provided uncurated.

In Seattle, one collaborating source enrolled patients while the infection was active and tracked those patients longitudinally over the course of disease. The collaborating institutions used their own protocols to collect whole blood in K2EDTA tubes. For TCRbeta analysis, collaborator samples were shipped as frozen whole blood, as isolated PBMCs, or as DNA extracted from either sample type. TCRbeta CDR3 regions were amplified from genomic DNA using the immunoSEQ Assay, a bias-controlled multiplex PCR. The paper's processing steps were these. Within the assay, amplification of reference gene primers was used to estimate how many nucleated cells each sample contained. To quantify the absolute abundance of each unique TCRbeta CDR3 rearrangement, sequence reads were collapsed and filtered. Productive Simpson clonality was computed per sample as the square root of Simpson's diversity index over productive rearrangements. Entries here come from immuneACCESS through TCRdb and include only in-frame sequences with V and J called. Some clones fail to appear in such tables; in the studies checked, an unresolved V gene covers under half of the shortfall, and the cause of the remainder is unknown. V and J calls and clone size are as listed in that table; D and trimming were resolved from the DNA. The sample records roughly 350,000 clones, over 75% of which are singletons. Roughly 10% of the sample goes to the ten largest clones.

The trim is 3 bases for V and 1 base for J, with a gap of 10 bases between the germline ends. From a lookup of the germline V gene, CDR1 and CDR2 are LGHNA and YNFKEQ. The CDR3 has 14 amino acids, counting the end cysteine and phenylalanine. Kept here is only the CDR3 DNA, which spans 42 bases and is read in frame from base 1. This clone has a handful of counts. Its antigen remains unidentified. Qualities for individual bases were not recorded, and no much larger clone is one base off. Sample: peripheral blood. The rearranged chain carries TRBV4-2 and TRBJ2-7; D gene: possibly TRBD1, on 6 matching bases. This clonotype originated in a woman younger than 45 with COVID-19, enrolled during active disease. The nucleotides read TGTGCCAGCAGCCACGGAGGACAGTCCTACGAGCAGTACTTC. This translates into CASSHGGQSYEQYF.